This T cell receptor (beta chain) was observed in a study of beta chain features in type 1 diabetes. CDR3 length equals 15 residues. V was pared by 3 bases and J by 4 bases, with 15 bases between. Looked up from germline, CDR1 is KGHSH and CDR2 is LQKENI. Details on this clone: Its antigen is unidentified.

Regarding the study as a whole: Across all four CD4+ subsets, people with type 1 diabetes showed modestly shorter TCRB CDR3s. Compared with healthy donors, patients appeared to share more similar naive, central memory and regulatory TCRB repertoires.

The whole isolated RNA underwent reverse transcription, so sequencing captured expressed TCRB transcripts. The protocol was immunoSEQ multiplex PCR, while the TCRdb copy is restricted to in-frame clones and leaves out a portion. The sample has hundreds of thousands of clones, about an eighth seen once. The sample taken for sequencing was naive CD4+ T cells from blood. This sequence joins TRBV18 and TRBJ2-5, with D possibly being TRBD2 (6 bases). The TCR was taken from a man younger than 30 with type 1 diabetes. The CDR3 protein is CASSPEAVGGETQYF. In DNA form, the CDR3 reads TGTGCCAGCTCACCGGAAGCGGTCGGGGGAGAGACCCAGTACTTC.